This T cell receptor (beta chain) comes out of a study of cytomegalovirus exposure and HLA in healthy donors. Study findings and constraints: Reportedly, cytomegalovirus status was diagnosed with high sensitivity and specificity.

A note on this clone: Its antigen remains unknown.

Primers included in the PCR were 60 Vbeta and 13 Jbeta primers. This table comes from immunoSEQ multiplex PCR, and its TCRdb copy is limited to in-frame clones, with some not included. Of about 110,000 clones listed, approximately 60% are singletons. This CDR3 comprises 15 residues. The germline V gene has CDR1 MDHEN and CDR2 SYDVKM. Unmatched junction bases numbered 8, after V lost 6 bases and J lost 1 base. The sample consisted of PBMCs. The chain couples TRBV28 to TRBJ2-7; 8 nucleotides line up with TRBD1. This receptor was identified in a woman in her twenties or thirties in good health and CMV-seronegative. The CDR3 coding sequence is TGTGCCAGCAGCTCAACAGGGGGAGCGTCCTACGAGCAGTACTTC. As protein: CASSSTGGASYEQYF.